This T cell receptor (beta chain) was found in a study of T-cell memory formation after mild COVID-19. CDR1 is SGHTA and CDR2 is FQGNSA in the germline V gene. Deletions cut 0 bases from V and 9 bases from J, with 8 bases between. The CDR3 length is 12 residues. The authors produced TCR alpha and TCR beta cDNA libraries with sample barcodes and UMIs by 5'RACE using constant-segment primers. TCRdb passed the 5' RACE reads through MiXCR, listing each CDR3 protein once. The sample records around 29,000 distinct CDR3 sequences, more than 10% being singletons. Note on this clonotype: Its specificity is unknown.

Study observations and caveats: There was no confirmation that second-wave clones peaking on day 37 were SARS-CoV-2 specific.

This receptor was identified in an adult woman who had mild COVID-19 (a few samples of this study predate the infection). Cell type and time point are not known. Sequencing was performed on PBMCs or a T cell subset sorted from them (not recorded which). This sequence joins TRBV7-2 and TRBJ2-5; D uncertain. The CDR3 DNA reads TGTGCCAGCAGCTTAGCCCCCAGTCCCCAGTACTTC. Its translation is CASSLAPSPQYF.